The T cell receptor beta chain under discussion was sequenced for a study of monozygotic twins with inflammatory bowel disease. TCRdb re-called the 5' RACE reads; every CDR3 protein appears as one record, without DNA. The ten top clones account for 2% to 3%, within a sample of about 450,000 distinct CDR3 sequences. CDR1 is KGHSH, CDR2 LQKENI, per germline. The CDR3 sequence is 16 residues long. This clonotype originated in a human donor with ulcerative colitis or Crohn's disease, or a healthy co-twin of an affected twin (not recorded which). The sample comprised blood. This chain uses TRBV18 with TRBJ2-2. CDR3 loop: CASSPVAGPNTGELFF.